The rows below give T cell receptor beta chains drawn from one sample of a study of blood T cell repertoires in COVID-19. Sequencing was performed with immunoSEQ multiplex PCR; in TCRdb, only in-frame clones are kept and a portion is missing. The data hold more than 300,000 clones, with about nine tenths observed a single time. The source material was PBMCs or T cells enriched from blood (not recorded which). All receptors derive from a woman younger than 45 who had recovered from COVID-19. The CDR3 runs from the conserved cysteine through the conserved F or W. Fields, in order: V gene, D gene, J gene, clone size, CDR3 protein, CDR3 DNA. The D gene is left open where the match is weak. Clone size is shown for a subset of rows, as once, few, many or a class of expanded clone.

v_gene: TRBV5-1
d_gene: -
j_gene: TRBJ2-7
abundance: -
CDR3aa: CASSLGSGGHYEQYF
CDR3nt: TGCGCCAGCAGCTTGGGTTCCGGGGGGCACTACGAGCAGTACTTC

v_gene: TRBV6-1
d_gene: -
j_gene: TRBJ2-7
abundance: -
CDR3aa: CASSEQAFKEQYF
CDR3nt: TGTGCCAGCAGTGAACAGGCTTTCAAAGAGCAGTACTTC

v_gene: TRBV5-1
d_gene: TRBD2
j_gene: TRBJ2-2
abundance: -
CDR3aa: CASSLETREGGELFF
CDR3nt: TGCGCCAGCAGCTTGGAGACGCGGGAGGGCGGGGAGCTGTTTTTT

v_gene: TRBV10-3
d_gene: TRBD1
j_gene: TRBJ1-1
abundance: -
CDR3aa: CATGTGGTEAFF
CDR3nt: TGTGCCACCGGAACAGGGGGCACTGAAGCTTTCTTT

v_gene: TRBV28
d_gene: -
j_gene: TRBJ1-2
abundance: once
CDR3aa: CASSFSGVNGYTF
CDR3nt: TGTGCCAGCAGTTTTTCGGGGGTCAATGGCTACACCTTC

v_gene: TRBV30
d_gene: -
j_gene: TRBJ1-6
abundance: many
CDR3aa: CAWSVPRESSPLHF
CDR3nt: TGTGCCTGGAGTGTACCCAGGGAAAGTTCACCCCTCCACTTT

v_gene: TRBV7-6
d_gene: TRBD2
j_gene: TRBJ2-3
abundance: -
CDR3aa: CASSDLRAASGRDTQYF
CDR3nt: TGTGCCAGCAGCGACCTCCGCGCGGCTAGCGGGAGAGATACGCAGTATTTT

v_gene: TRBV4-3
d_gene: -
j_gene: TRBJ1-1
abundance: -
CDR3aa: CASSQGFTGVTEAFF
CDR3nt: TGCGCCAGCAGCCAAGGTTTTACGGGAGTCACTGAAGCTTTCTTT

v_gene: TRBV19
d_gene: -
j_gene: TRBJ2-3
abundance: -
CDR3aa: CASNNNGEPLGDTQYF
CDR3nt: TGTGCCAGTAACAACAATGGGGAGCCCTTGGGAGATACGCAGTATTTT

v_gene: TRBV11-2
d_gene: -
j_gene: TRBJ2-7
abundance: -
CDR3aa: CASSSDRSSYEQYF
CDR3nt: TGTGCCAGCAGCTCCGACAGGAGCTCCTACGAGCAGTACTTC

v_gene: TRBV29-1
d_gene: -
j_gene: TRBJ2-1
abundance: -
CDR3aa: CSSTFSYNEQFF
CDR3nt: TGCAGCTCGACTTTCTCCTACAATGAGCAGTTCTTC

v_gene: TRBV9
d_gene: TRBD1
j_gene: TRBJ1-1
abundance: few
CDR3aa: CASSTTGGPYSEAFF
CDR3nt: TGTGCCAGCAGCACGACAGGGGGACCGTACTCTGAAGCTTTCTTT

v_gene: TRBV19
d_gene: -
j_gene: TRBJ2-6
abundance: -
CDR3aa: CASSATDSGANVLTF
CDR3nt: TGTGCCAGTAGTGCAACTGACTCTGGGGCCAACGTCCTGACTTTC

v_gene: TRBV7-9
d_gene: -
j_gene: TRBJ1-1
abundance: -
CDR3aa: CATRRVSGRTEAFF
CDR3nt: TGTGCCACCAGGAGGGTTTCGGGGAGAACTGAAGCTTTCTTT

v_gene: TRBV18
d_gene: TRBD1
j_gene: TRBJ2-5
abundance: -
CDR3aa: CASSYTRPGQNQETQYF
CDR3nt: TGTGCCAGCTCTTACACTCGACCGGGACAGAACCAAGAGACCCAGTACTTC

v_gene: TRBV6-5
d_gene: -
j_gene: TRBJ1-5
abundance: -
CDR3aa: CASTIDRYQPQHF
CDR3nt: TGTGCCAGCACCATCGACAGATATCAGCCCCAGCATTTT

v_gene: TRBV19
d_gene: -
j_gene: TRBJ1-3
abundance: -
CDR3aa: CASSIAPGDTIYF
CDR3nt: TGTGCCAGTAGTATCGCTCCAGGGGACACCATATATTTT

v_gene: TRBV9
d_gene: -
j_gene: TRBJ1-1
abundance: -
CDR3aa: CASSPGGSLNTEAFF
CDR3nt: TGTGCCAGCAGCCCGGGGGGCAGTCTGAACACTGAAGCTTTCTTT

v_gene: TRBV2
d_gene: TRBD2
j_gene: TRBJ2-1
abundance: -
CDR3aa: CASRLAGGYNEQFF
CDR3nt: TGTGCCAGCAGACTAGCGGGGGGGTACAATGAGCAGTTCTTC

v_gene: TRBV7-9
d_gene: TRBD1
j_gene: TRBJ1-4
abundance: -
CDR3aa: CASSLGDRTNEKLFF
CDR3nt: TGTGCCAGCAGCTTAGGGGACAGGACTAATGAAAAACTGTTTTTT

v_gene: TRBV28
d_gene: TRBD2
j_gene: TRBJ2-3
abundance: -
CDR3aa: CASSYDKREVMNTQYF
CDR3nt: TGTGCCAGCAGTTATGATAAGCGGGAGGTAATGAATACGCAGTATTTT

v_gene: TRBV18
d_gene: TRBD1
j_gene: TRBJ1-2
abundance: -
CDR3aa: CASSPGQEYGYTF
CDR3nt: TGTGCCAGCTCACCGGGACAGGAGTATGGCTACACCTTC

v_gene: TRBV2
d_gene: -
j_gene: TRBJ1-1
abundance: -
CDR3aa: CASSEFAGEAFF
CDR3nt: TGTGCCAGCAGTGAATTCGCGGGGGAAGCTTTCTTT

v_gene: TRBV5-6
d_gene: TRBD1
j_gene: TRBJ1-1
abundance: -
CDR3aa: CASSPYGQDTEAFF
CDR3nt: TGTGCCAGCAGCCCATATGGACAGGACACTGAAGCTTTCTTT

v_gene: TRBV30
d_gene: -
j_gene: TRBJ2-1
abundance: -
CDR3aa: CAWSAGISYNEQFF
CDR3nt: TGTGCCTGGAGTGCGGGGATCTCCTACAATGAGCAGTTCTTC

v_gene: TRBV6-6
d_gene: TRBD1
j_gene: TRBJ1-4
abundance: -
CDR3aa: CASSYPDRMVEKLFF
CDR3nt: TGTGCCAGCAGTTATCCGGACAGGATGGTTGAAAAACTGTTTTTT

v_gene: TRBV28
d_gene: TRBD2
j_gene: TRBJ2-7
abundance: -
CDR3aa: CASSNGTSGSYEQYF
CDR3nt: TGTGCCAGCAGCAATGGGACTAGCGGTTCCTACGAGCAGTACTTC

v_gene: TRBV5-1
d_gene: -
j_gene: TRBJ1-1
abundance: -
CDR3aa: CASSFQPVGTRIWNTEAFF
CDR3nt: TGCGCCAGCAGCTTTCAACCGGTGGGGACAAGAATCTGGAACACTGAAGCTTTCTTT

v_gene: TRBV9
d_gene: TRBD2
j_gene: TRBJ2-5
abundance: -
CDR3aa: CASSELAGAAETQYF
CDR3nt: TGTGCCAGCAGCGAGCTAGCGGGAGCGGCAGAGACCCAGTACTTC

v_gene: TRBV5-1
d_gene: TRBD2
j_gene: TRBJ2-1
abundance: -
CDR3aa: CASSLGREVTYNEQFF
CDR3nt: TGCGCCAGCAGCTTAGGGCGGGAGGTAACCTACAATGAGCAGTTCTTC

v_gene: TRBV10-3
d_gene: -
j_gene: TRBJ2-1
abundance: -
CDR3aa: CAISEGQDPNNEQFF
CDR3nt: TGTGCCATCAGTGAGGGGCAAGACCCCAACAATGAGCAGTTCTTC

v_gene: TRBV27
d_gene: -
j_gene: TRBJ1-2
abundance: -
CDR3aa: CASSLSSYPYGYTF
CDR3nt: TGTGCCAGCAGTTTATCGTCCTACCCCTATGGCTACACCTTC

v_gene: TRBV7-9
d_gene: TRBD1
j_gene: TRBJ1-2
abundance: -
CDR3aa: CASSFRDSRNYGYTF
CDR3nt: TGTGCCAGCAGCTTCAGGGACAGTCGAAACTATGGCTACACCTTC

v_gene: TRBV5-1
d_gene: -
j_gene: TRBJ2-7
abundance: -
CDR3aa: CASSFNAGVEEQYF
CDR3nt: TGCGCCAGCAGCTTCAATGCAGGGGTGGAAGAGCAGTACTTC

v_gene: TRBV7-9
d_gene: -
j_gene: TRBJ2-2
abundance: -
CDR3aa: CASSLDPRRNTGELFF
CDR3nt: TGTGCCAGCAGCTTAGATCCCAGGCGGAACACCGGGGAGCTGTTTTTT

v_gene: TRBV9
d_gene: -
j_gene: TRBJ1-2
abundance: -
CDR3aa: CASSGSGEPTNYGYTF
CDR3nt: TGTGCCAGCAGCGGTAGCGGGGAACCAACTAACTATGGCTACACCTTC

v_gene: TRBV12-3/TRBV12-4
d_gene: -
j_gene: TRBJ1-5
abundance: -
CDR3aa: CASSPMAQPQHF
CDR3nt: TGTGCCAGCAGCCCCATGGCTCAGCCCCAGCATTTT

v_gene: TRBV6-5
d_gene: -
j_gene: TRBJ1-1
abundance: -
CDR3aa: CASPGRGENTEAFF
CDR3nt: TGTGCCAGCCCTGGGCGGGGGGAGAACACTGAAGCTTTCTTT

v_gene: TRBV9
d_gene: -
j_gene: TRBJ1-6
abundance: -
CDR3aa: CASSPRRDTYNSPLHF
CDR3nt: TGTGCCAGCAGCCCACGACGGGACACGTATAATTCACCCCTCCACTTT

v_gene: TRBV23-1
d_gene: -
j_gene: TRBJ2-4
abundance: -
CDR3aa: CASSQSVGKNIQYF
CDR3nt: TGCGCCAGCAGTCAATCCGTCGGCAAAAACATTCAGTACTTC

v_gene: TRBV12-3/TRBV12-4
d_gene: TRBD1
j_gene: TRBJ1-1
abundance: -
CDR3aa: CASSTGAYTEAFF
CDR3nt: TGTGCCAGCAGCACAGGGGCGTACACTGAAGCTTTCTTT

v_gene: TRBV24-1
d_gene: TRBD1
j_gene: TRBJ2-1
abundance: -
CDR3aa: CATSDPQDRGNEQFF
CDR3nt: TGTGCCACCAGTGACCCTCAAGACAGGGGTAATGAGCAGTTCTTC

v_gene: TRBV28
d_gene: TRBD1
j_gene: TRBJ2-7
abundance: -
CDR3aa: CASSPVGTGDHEQYF
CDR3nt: TGTGCCAGCAGTCCCGTCGGGACAGGGGACCACGAGCAGTACTTC

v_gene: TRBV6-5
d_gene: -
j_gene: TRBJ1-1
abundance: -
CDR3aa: CASSSEGYTEAFF
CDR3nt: TGTGCCAGCAGTTCTGAGGGCTACACTGAAGCTTTCTTT

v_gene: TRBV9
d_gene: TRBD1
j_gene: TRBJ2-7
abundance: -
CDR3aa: CASSGGRDRGAYEQYF
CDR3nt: TGTGCCAGCAGCGGCGGTCGGGACAGGGGTGCCTACGAGCAGTACTTC

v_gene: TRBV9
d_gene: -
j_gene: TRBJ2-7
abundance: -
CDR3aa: CASSVGPDTYEQYF
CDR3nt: TGTGCCAGCAGCGTAGGCCCAGATACCTACGAGCAGTACTTC

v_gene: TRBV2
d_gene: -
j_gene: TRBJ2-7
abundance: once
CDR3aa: CASSVVSGLTLIHYEQYF
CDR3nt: TGTGCCAGCAGTGTGGTGAGCGGTCTCACCCTTATACACTACGAGCAGTACTTC

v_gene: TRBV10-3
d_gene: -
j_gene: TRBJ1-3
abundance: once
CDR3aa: CAISESRGAGNTIYF
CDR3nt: TGTGCCATCAGTGAGTCGCGGGGGGCTGGAAACACCATATATTTT

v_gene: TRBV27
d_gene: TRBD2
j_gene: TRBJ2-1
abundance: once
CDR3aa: CASSPTSGAYNEQFF
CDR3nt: TGTGCCAGCAGTCCTACTAGCGGGGCTTACAATGAGCAGTTCTTC

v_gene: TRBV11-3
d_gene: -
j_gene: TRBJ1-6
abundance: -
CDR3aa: CASSFSGENSPLHF
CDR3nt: TGTGCCAGCAGCTTTTCCGGAGAAAATTCACCCCTCCACTTT

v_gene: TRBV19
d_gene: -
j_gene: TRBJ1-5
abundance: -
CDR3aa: CASSIGGTPARQPQHF
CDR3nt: TGTGCCAGTAGTATAGGCGGGACCCCGGCTCGTCAGCCCCAGCATTTT

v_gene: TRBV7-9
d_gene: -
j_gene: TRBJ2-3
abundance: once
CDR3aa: CASNTQRMTDTQYF
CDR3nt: TGTGCCAGCAATACCCAGCGGATGACAGATACGCAGTATTTT

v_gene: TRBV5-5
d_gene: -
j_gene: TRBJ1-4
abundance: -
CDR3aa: CASSLKGASEKLFF
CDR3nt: TGTGCCAGCAGCTTGAAAGGGGCGTCGGAAAAACTGTTTTTT

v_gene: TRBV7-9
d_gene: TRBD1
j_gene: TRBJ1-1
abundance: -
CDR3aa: CASGPVTGDVEAFF
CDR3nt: TGTGCCAGCGGTCCTGTTACAGGGGATGTTGAAGCTTTCTTT

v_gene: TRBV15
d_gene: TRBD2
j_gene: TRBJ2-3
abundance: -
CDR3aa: CATSSIGRDYTDTQYF
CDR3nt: TGTGCCACCAGCAGCATTGGGCGGGACTACACAGATACGCAGTATTTT

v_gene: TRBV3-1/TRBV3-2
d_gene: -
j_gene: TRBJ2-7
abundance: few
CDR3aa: CASSPQRASYEQYF
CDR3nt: TGTGCCAGCAGCCCCCAGCGGGCCTCCTACGAGCAGTACTTC